This T cell receptor (beta chain) was captured in a study of shared clonotypes between healthy human individuals. Using immunoSEQ multiplex PCR, the repertoire was profiled, and TCRdb retains in-frame clones only, with some absent. The sample has nearly 750,000 clones, over 60% seen once. This CDR3 spans 17 amino acids. Germline loops: CDR1 MDHEN, CDR2 SYDVKM. The V gene end was trimmed by 8 bases and the J gene end by 8 bases; junction bases not matched to a gene: 19. The table lists this clone with a count of one. Material for sequencing was memory CD4+ T cells sorted from blood. The subset was: CD45RA-negative fraction. V is TRBV28 and J is TRBJ2-1; TRBD2 aligns across 9 bases. The source of this sequence is a woman in her thirties in good health. CDR3 amino acids: CASDSGRLLGGTHEQFF. The CDR3 nucleotides are TGTGCCAGCGACAGCGGGAGGCTACTAGGGGGGACACATGAGCAGTTCTTC. Full variable domain (outside the CDR3, taken from reference TRBV28 and TRBJ2-1): DVKVTQSSRYLVKRTGEKVFLECVQDMDHENMFWYRQDPGLGLRLIYFSYDVKMKEKGDIPEGYSVSREKKERFSLILESASTNQTSMYLCASDSGRLLGGTHEQFFGPGTRLTVL.